This T cell receptor (beta chain) was identified during a study of shared clonotypes between healthy human individuals. Study in general: Per-donor plates numbered three CD4 naive, three CD4 memory, two CD8 naive and one CD8 memory.

TCRdb's copy holds only in-frame clones and misses some; the assay was immunoSEQ multiplex PCR. The sample carries some 1.1 million clones, roughly 80% recorded once. V lost 4 bases and J 14 bases, leaving 18 bases between the germline ends. The V gene's germline CDR1 is SGHTA and CDR2 FQGTGA. The CDR3 extends over 13 amino acids. The receptor's source is a young man in good health. Some clones in this sample may be carry-over from other donors' samples. The sequenced sample was memory CD4+ T cells from PBMCs. Subset: CD45RA-negative fraction. The rearrangement joins TRBV7-3 to TRBJ2-1, with D perhaps being TRBD1 or TRBD2 (5 bases each). CDR3 loop: CASSYLGAGDKFF. Here the CDR3 DNA reads TGTGCCAGCAGCTACCTCGGGGCCGGGGATAAGTTCTTC.